These 5 T cell receptor beta chains were all obtained from the same sample, sequenced in a study of CD8+ T cells in alopecia areata. Noted treatment: oral pan-JAK inhibitor, 5-10 mg twice daily. RNA extraction was followed by reverse transcription into cDNA, which acted as the sequencing template. The protocol was immunoSEQ multiplex PCR, while the TCRdb copy is restricted to in-frame clones and leaves out a portion. The sample includes 200,000 to 250,000 clones, approximately 65% seen only once; the top ten take over 1%. The input for sequencing was CD4+ T cells sorted from blood, taken at approximately week 42, from a patient treated with tofacitinib. All receptors derive from a human donor with alopecia areata.

CDR3 coding DNA: TGTGCCAGCAGCCGGACGGCAAACACTGAAGCTTTCTTT. This sequence encodes CASSRTANTEAFF. The V and J genes are TRBV7-3 and TRBJ1-1; D gene ambiguous. The CDR3 runs to 13 residues. Germline values: CDR1 SGHTA, CDR2 FQGTGA. The ends were cut back, 5 bases at V and 2 bases at J, with 9 bases in the middle.

CDR3 coding DNA: TGTGCCTGGAGCAGCAACAGCCCGAGAAATAGCAATCAGCCCCAGCATTTT. It translates to CAWSSNSPRNSNQPQHF. The chain combines TRBV30 with TRBJ1-5; D uncertain. The V end lost 3 bases, the J end lost 0 bases, and 18 bases lay between the germline ends. This CDR3 comprises 17 residues. CDR1 and CDR2 from the germline V gene are GTSNPN and SVGIG (reference sequence).

This chain connects TRBV2 to TRBJ2-7; no reliable D call. V was shortened by 5 bases and J by 6 bases, with 11 bases between the two germline ends. This CDR3 region has 12 residues. CDR1 and CDR2 (germline): SNHLY, FYNNEI. The CDR3 nucleotides read TGTGCCAGCAGTTCAGCTGTGCTCGAGCAGTACTTC. It codes for CASSSAVLEQYF.

Points on this clone: A far larger clone is one nucleotide away, so this likely arose from a read error. This chain joins TRBV5-6 and TRBJ2-6; no reliable D call. Trimming took off 2 bases at V and 0 bases at J, with 3 bases between the two ends. CDR1 is SGHDT and CDR2 is YYEEEE in the germline V gene. This CDR3 has 14 amino acids. The CDR3 sequence: CASSFLSGANVLTF. CDR3 nucleotide sequence: TGTGCCAGCAGCTTCCTCTCTGGGGCCAACGTCCTGACTTTC.

The V gene is TRBV15, the J gene TRBJ2-1; 11 bases map to TRBD2. Per the germline V gene, CDR1 is LNHNV and CDR2 is YYDKDF (reference sequence). The CDR3 runs 15 residues. Losses at the gene ends were 1 base for V and 6 bases for J; bases not matched to a gene: 2. The CDR3 protein is CATSRGSGGANEQFF. Written as DNA, the CDR3 is TGTGCCACCAGCAGAGGTAGCGGGGGGGCCAATGAGCAGTTCTTC. Full variable domain (missing parts from reference TRBV15 and TRBJ2-1): DAMVIQNPRYQVTQFGKPVTLSCSQTLNHNVMYWYQQKSSQAPKLLFHYYDKDFNNEADTPDNFQSRRPNTSFCFLDIRSPGLGDTAMYLCATSRGSGGANEQFFGPGTRLTVL.